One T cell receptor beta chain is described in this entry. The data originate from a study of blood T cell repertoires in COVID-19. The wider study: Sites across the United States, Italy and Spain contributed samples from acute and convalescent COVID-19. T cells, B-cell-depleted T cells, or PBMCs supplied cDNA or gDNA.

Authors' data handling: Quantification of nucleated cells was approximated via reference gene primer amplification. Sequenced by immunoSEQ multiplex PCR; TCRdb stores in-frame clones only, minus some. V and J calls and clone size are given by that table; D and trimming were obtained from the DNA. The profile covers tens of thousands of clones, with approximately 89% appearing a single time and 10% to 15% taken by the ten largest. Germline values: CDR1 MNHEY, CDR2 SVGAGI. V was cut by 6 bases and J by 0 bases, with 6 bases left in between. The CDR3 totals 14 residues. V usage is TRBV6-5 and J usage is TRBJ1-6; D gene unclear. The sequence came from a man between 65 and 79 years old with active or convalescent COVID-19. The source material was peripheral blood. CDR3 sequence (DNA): TGTGCCAGCAGACTTGTCTCCTATAATTCACCCCTCCACTTT. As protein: CASRLVSYNSPLHF.